This entry describes one T cell receptor (beta chain). At the survey level, the v3.0 immunoSEQ assay was run. Libraries were prepared by immunoSEQ multiplex PCR; TCRdb keeps only in-frame clonotypes and omits some of them. The sample has approximately 12,000 clones; approximately 90% are singletons. This entry is derived from a study of long-term antiretroviral therapy in people with HIV. The germline V gene encodes CDR1 SGHRS and CDR2 YFSETQ. The CDR3 is 13 amino acids. The J segment lost 8 bases and the V segment lost 5 bases, leaving 7 bases of the junction unmatched. The source is a woman between 40 and 50 years old with HIV. The chain has TRBV5-1 and TRBJ1-2; 9 nucleotides line up with TRBD1. Sequencing used unsorted PBMCs, obtained 0.2 years before starting antiretroviral therapy. The CDR3 nucleotides read TGCGCCAGCAGTCCACAGGGGGCGCAGGGCTACACCTTC. It yields the protein CASSPQGAQGYTF.